Shown below are 14 T cell receptor beta chains from a single sample sequenced in a study of control samples from healthy donors and cancer patients. Only in-frame clones appear in the TCRdb table, and some are missing; sequencing was by immunoSEQ multiplex PCR. The sample has 230,000 or so clones, just under 95% seen once. What was sequenced was blood. Receptor source: a man aged 45-60 years in good health.

V gene TRBV5-1 combines with J gene TRBJ1-1; TRBD1 matches 7 bases. Germline CDR1 SGHRS, CDR2 YFSETQ. The CDR3 runs to 16 residues. The V segment lost 2 bases and the J segment 6 bases; nucleotides outside the gene matches: 13. CDR3 in amino acids: CASSFGLRQGVSEAFF. Written as DNA, the CDR3 is TGCGCCAGCAGCTTTGGACTTAGACAGGGAGTCTCTGAAGCTTTCTTT.

In this sample, this clone turned up once. V gene TRBV5-5 combines with J gene TRBJ1-6; 10 bases align to TRBD1. Germline CDR1 SGHKS, CDR2 YYEKEE (reference sequence). The CDR3 contains 14 residues. Trimming took 4 bases from V and 8 from J; bases not matched to a gene: 3. This CDR3 reads CASSNGQGDSPLHF. The CDR3 nucleotides are TGTGCCAGCAGCAATGGACAGGGGGATTCACCCCTCCACTTT.

This chain joins TRBV28 and TRBJ2-7; D may be TRBD1 (7 bases). This CDR3 contains 15 residues. V was pared by 6 bases and J by 1 base, with 16 bases between. The germline gives CDR1 MDHEN, CDR2 SYDVKM. The DNA of the CDR3 is TGTGCCAGCAGGGCGGGACAGTTAACGTCCTACGAGCAGTACGTC. Amino acids: CASRAGQLTSYEQYV.

The chain links TRBV9 to TRBJ1-6; D is undetermined. V dropped 3 bases and J dropped 7 bases, with 14 bases sitting between them. The CDR3 contains 15 residues. Germline V gene sequence: CDR1 SGDLS, CDR2 YYNGEE. CDR3 region: CASSEHTLQNSPLHF. The CDR3 coding sequence is TGTGCCAGCAGCGAACACACACTTCAGAATTCACCCCTCCACTTT.

V and J are TRBV5-1 and TRBJ2-1, with 9 positions matching TRBD2. This CDR3 contains 16 residues. V lost 0 bases, J lost 9 bases, and 10 bases stayed unmatched. Germline values: CDR1 SGHRS, CDR2 YFSETQ. Here the CDR3 DNA reads TGCGCCAGCAGCTTGGCCCCTAGCGGGGCGGCGACTGAGCAGTTCTTC. Its translation is CASSLAPSGAATEQFF.

The chain links TRBV28 to TRBJ1-5; 7 bases agree with TRBD1. Germline V gives CDR1 MDHEN, CDR2 SYDVKM. The J segment lost 3 bases and the V segment lost 2 bases, leaving 13 bases of the junction unmatched. The CDR3 covers 18 residues. CDR3 loop: CASSLAIRGPGFNQPQHF. CDR3 sequence (DNA): TGTGCCAGCAGTTTAGCGATAAGGGGGCCCGGGTTCAATCAGCCCCAGCATTTT.

This clone was detected once. The chain couples TRBV29-1 to TRBJ1-2; D is possibly TRBD1 (6 bases). V lost 7 bases to trimming and J lost 2 bases, with 11 bases between them. Germline CDR1 SQVTM, CDR2 ANQGSEA. There are 12 residues in the CDR3. The CDR3 DNA reads as TGCAGCGCCTACGGACAGAACTATGGCTACACCTTC. Translation: CSAYGQNYGYTF.

V is TRBV5-1 and J is TRBJ2-1; possible D gene TRBD2, 5 bases. Germline loops: CDR1 SGHRS, CDR2 YFSETQ. The CDR3 loop spans 12 amino acids. Between the trimmed V and J ends, which lost 1 base and 8 bases, there was a span of 7 bases. CDR3 DNA sequence: TGCGCCAGCAGCTTGTCGGGATATGAGCAGTTCTTC. As protein: CASSLSGYEQFF.

The J gene is TRBJ1-1, the V gene TRBV6-6, with 9 bases lining up with TRBD1. The V gene end was trimmed by 4 bases and the J gene end by 1 base; junction bases not matched to a gene: 7. The CDR3 totals 16 residues. Germline V gene sequence: CDR1 MNHNY, CDR2 SVGAGI (reference sequence). The CDR3 nucleotides are TGTGCCAGCAGTTCCCTTGGGACAGGGAGGAACACTGAAGCTTTCTTT. It specifies CASSSLGTGRNTEAFF.

The chain uses TRBV28 and TRBJ1-2; D is unresolved. Germline CDR1 MDHEN, CDR2 SYDVKM. V lost 6 bases, J lost 3 bases, and 11 bases lay in between. The CDR3 consists of 13 residues. The CDR3 reads CASSSVGYYGYTF. As DNA, the CDR3 is TGTGCCAGCAGCTCCGTTGGGTACTATGGCTACACCTTC.

This chain uses TRBV7-2 with TRBJ1-2; perhaps TRBD1 as D (5 bases). Trimming cost V 3 bases and J 6 bases, with 14 bases left between them. The CDR3 spans 14 residues. CDR1 is SGHTA, CDR2 FQGNSA, per germline. CDR3: CASSFQGSSDGYTF. The CDR3 DNA follows: TGTGCCAGCAGCTTCCAGGGCTCCTCTGATGGCTACACCTTC.

CDR3 protein: CASRWGVSNYGYTF. Written as DNA, the CDR3 is TGCGCCAGCAGATGGGGGGTTTCTAACTATGGCTACACCTTC. The rearrangement joins TRBV5-1 to TRBJ1-2; D may be TRBD1 (5 bases). Germline V gene sequence: CDR1 SGHRS, CDR2 YFSETQ. The CDR3 length is 14 residues. Trimming removed 5 bases from V and 0 bases from J, with 11 bases in between.

V is TRBV19 and J is TRBJ2-1; tentative D call: TRBD1 (5 bases). Germline assignment: CDR1 LNHDA and CDR2 SQIVND (reference sequence). Trimming took off 1 base at V and 9 bases at J, with 13 bases between the two ends. CDR3 length: 14 residues. The CDR3 DNA reads as TGTGCCAGTAGTATAGTCCAGGGTGGTAGTGAGCAGTTCTTC. The encoded protein is CASSIVQGGSEQFF.

This sequence joins TRBV7-9 and TRBJ1-2, with D unresolved. CDR1 and CDR2 (germline): SEHNR, FQNEAQ (reference sequence). With 5 bases removed from V and 5 bases from J, the gap between germline ends came to 15 bases. The length of the CDR3 is 14 residues. DNA for the CDR3: TGTGCCAGCAGCCTGGATCGTGTATATTATGGCTACACCTTC. Residues: CASSLDRVYYGYTF.